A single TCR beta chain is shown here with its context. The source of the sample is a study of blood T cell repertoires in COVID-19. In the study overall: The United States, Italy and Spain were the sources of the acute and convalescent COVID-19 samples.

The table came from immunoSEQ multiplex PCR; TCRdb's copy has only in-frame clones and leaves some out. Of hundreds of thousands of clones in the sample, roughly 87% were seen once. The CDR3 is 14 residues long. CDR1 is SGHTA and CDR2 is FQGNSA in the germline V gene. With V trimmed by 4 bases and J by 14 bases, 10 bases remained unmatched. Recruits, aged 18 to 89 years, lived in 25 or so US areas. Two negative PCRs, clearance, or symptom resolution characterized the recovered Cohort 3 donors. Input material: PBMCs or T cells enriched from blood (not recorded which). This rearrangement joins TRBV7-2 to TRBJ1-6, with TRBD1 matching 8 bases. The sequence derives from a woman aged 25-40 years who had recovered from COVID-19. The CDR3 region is CASSYTGGGLSLHF. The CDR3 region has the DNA TGTGCCAGCAGCTACACAGGGGGGGGTCTTTCCCTCCACTTT.